The 27 T cell receptor beta chains below come from one sample, sequenced in a study of blood T cell repertoires in COVID-19. TCRdb keeps only in-frame clones here, not all; method: immunoSEQ multiplex PCR. The repertoire has 150,000 or so clones, approximately 81% of them found once; the top ten carry about 3%. Sequenced input: peripheral blood. The source of these receptors is a human donor with acute or convalescent COVID-19. The donor label of this sample is uncertain.

The chain is built from TRBV2 and TRBJ1-2, with TRBD1 as a possible D gene (5 bases). The V gene's germline CDR1 is SNHLY and CDR2 FYNNEI. This CDR3 spans 15 amino acids. Deletions cut 3 bases from V and 4 bases from J, with 15 bases between. This CDR3 reads CASSDQGPMGYGYTF. The DNA for the CDR3 is TGTGCCAGCAGTGATCAGGGCCCAATGGGCTATGGCTACACCTTC.

The V and J genes are TRBV6-5 and TRBJ1-2; tentative D call: TRBD1 (5 bases). CDR1 MNHEY and CDR2 SVGAGI come from the germline V gene. The CDR3 contains 16 residues. V lost 3 bases, J lost 6 bases, and 20 bases lay in between. The CDR3 is CASSYRGGRKGDGYTF. The CDR3 DNA is TGTGCCAGCAGTTATCGGGGGGGGAGGAAAGGGGATGGCTACACCTTC.

The chain has TRBV4-2 and TRBJ2-6, with 8 bases fitting TRBD2. V gave up 3 bases and J gave up 0 bases; unmatched junction bases: 13. CDR1 and CDR2 from the germline V gene are LGHNA and YNFKEQ. The CDR3 is 20 residues long. The CDR3 region is CASSQGITSGPNSGANVLTF. The CDR3, as DNA: TGTGCCAGCAGCCAGGGCATCACTAGCGGCCCTAACTCTGGGGCCAACGTCCTGACTTTC.

The chain is built from TRBV13 and TRBJ1-5; maybe TRBD1 (6 bases). The CDR3 extends over 15 amino acids. Germline lookup yields CDR1 PRHDT and CDR2 FYEKMQ (reference sequence). V was clipped by 3 bases and J by 3 bases, with 12 bases between them. CDR3 amino acids: CASSFLGGLNQPQHF. The DNA of the CDR3 is TGTGCCAGCAGCTTTCTGGGGGGGCTCAATCAGCCCCAGCATTTT.

This rearrangement joins TRBV5-4 to TRBJ2-1, with TRBD2 as a possible D gene (7 bases). V was shortened by 4 bases and J by 4 bases, with 21 bases between the two germline ends. Germline loops: CDR1 SGHNT, CDR2 YYREEE (reference sequence). This CDR3 is built from 17 residues. CDR3 in amino acids: CASSPTIGGGAYNEQFF. For the CDR3, the DNA is TGTGCCAGCAGCCCGACGATTGGAGGGGGGGCGTACAATGAGCAGTTCTTC.

This rearrangement joins TRBV7-8 to TRBJ1-2; 7 bases fit TRBD1. The CDR3 is 14 amino acids. J was trimmed by 5 bases and V by 5 bases; bases with no gene match: 8. Germline CDR1 SGHVS, CDR2 FQNEAQ. CDR3 DNA sequence: TGTGCCAGCAGCAGTACAGGGGCGGGGTATGGCTACACCTTC. Its protein product is CASSSTGAGYGYTF.

J is TRBJ1-2 and V is TRBV27; 8 nucleotides align to TRBD1. The CDR3 covers 14 residues. The V and J ends lost 2 bases and 5 bases, in that order; junction bases with no gene match: 4. Germline V gene sequence: CDR1 MNHEY, CDR2 SMNVEV (reference sequence). The chain's CDR3 is CASSLGRGPYGYTF. The DNA for the CDR3 is TGTGCCAGCAGTTTAGGCAGGGGGCCTTATGGCTACACCTTC.

This clone was observed once. The chain is built from TRBV5-1 and TRBJ1-1, with D perhaps matching TRBD1 (5 bases). With 2 bases removed from V and 4 bases from J, the gap between germline ends came to 9 bases. CDR1 is SGHRS and CDR2 is YFSETQ in the germline V gene. The CDR3 sequence is 13 residues long. This CDR3 reads CASSFTGVTEAFF. The CDR3 nucleotides read TGCGCCAGCAGCTTTACGGGGGTCACTGAAGCTTTCTTT.

This clone was seen only once. This chain connects TRBV10-3 to TRBJ1-2, with 8 bases that match TRBD1. This CDR3 spans 12 amino acids. V shed 6 bases, J shed 7 bases, and the junction held 4 bases outside the gene matches. CDR1 is ENHRY and CDR2 is SYGVKD in the germline V gene. The CDR3, as DNA: TGTGCCATCAGAGCGACAGGGGCTGGCTACACCTTC. Its protein product is CAIRATGAGYTF.

The chain carries TRBV29-1 and TRBJ2-5; D remains ambiguous. V lost 7 bases and J lost 0, with 12 bases in between. The CDR3 contains 13 residues. CDR1 is SQVTM and CDR2 is ANQGSEA in the germline V gene. The CDR3 region is CSGGINYQETQYF. CDR3 nucleotides: TGCAGCGGAGGCATAAACTACCAAGAGACCCAGTACTTC.

The gene calls are TRBV5-1 and TRBJ1-3; 8 bases agree with TRBD1. J lost 2 bases, V lost 2 bases, and 6 bases had no gene match. This CDR3 contains 16 residues. Germline V lookup: CDR1 SGHRS, CDR2 YFSETQ. The CDR3 region is CASSFGTGLAGNTIYF. CDR3 nucleotides: TGCGCCAGCAGCTTTGGGACAGGCCTCGCTGGAAACACCATATATTTT.

The table lists this clone with a count of one. The chain recombines TRBV19 with TRBJ2-7, with 9 bases identical to TRBD1. This CDR3 comprises 13 residues. Germline lookup yields CDR1 LNHDA and CDR2 SQIVND (reference sequence). The junction had 4 bases not matched to a gene; V was cut back by 9 bases and J by 1 base. The CDR3 DNA follows: TGTGCCAGCTCACAGGGGGCTTCCTACGAGCAGTACTTC. Translated, it gives CASSQGASYEQYF.

V gene TRBV7-8 combines with J gene TRBJ1-5; the D gene is possibly TRBD1 (6 bases). Germline V gene sequence: CDR1 SGHVS, CDR2 FQNEAQ. Trimming took off 5 bases at V and 3 bases at J, with 11 bases between the two ends. This CDR3 is built from 14 residues. DNA of the CDR3: TGTGCCAGCAGCCCGGACAGTACCAATCAGCCCCAGCATTTT. Protein sequence: CASSPDSTNQPQHF.

This rearrangement joins TRBV5-1 to TRBJ1-1, with TRBD1 as a possible D gene (6 bases). The CDR3 contains 14 residues. The germline V gene encodes CDR1 SGHRS and CDR2 YFSETQ. Trimming removed 4 bases at V and 2 bases at J, with 12 bases between. As DNA, the CDR3 is TGCGCCAGCAGCGGCGGACAGCCTAACACTGAAGCTTTCTTT. Translation gives CASSGGQPNTEAFF. Complete variable domain (other parts from reference TRBV5-1 and TRBJ1-1): KAGVTQTPRYLIKTRGQQVTLSCSPISGHRSVSWYQQTPGQGLQFLFEYFSETQRNKGNFPGRFSGRQFSNSRSEMNVSTLELGDSALYLCASSGGQPNTEAFFGQGTRLTVV.

This chain joins TRBV3-1 (or the pseudogene TRBV3-2) and TRBJ1-6; D not certain. Germline CDR1 and CDR2: LGHDT and YNNKEL (reference sequence). The CDR3 contains 13 residues. V dropped 4 bases and J dropped 5 bases, with 6 bases sitting between them. The CDR3 sequence: CASSPTHNSPLHF. CDR3 sequence (DNA): TGTGCCAGCAGCCCCACACATAATTCACCCCTCCACTTT.

This clone was found a few times. The gene calls are TRBV7-9 and TRBJ1-4; a possible D gene is TRBD1 (6 bases). The CDR3 consists of 15 residues. The ends were cut back, 7 bases at V and 8 bases at J, with 20 bases in the middle. In germline, CDR1 is SEHNR, CDR2 FQNEAQ (reference sequence). Written as DNA, the CDR3 is TGTGCCAGCACCCTAGTTTCGACAGGAAGCGAAAAACTGTTTTTT. Translated: CASTLVSTGSEKLFF.

With regard to this clone: At the DNA level, this CDR3 is encoded by other sequences in the same sample as well. The V call is TRBV11-2, the J call TRBJ1-1; the D is unclear. The CDR3 has 14 amino acids. The germline V and J ends were trimmed by 4 bases and 0 bases, with 9 bases remaining between them. Germline V CDR1 and CDR2: SGHAT, FQNNGV. The CDR3 nucleotides read TGTGCCAGCAGCTCCCGGGTTGTGAACACTGAAGCTTTCTTT. Translated: CASSSRVVNTEAFF. The full variable domain, completed using reference TRBV11-2 and TRBJ1-1, is EAGVAQSPRYKIIEKRQSVAFWCNPISGHATLYWYQQILGQGPKLLIQFQNNGVVDDSQLPKDRFSAERLKGVDSTLKIQPAKLEDSAVYLCASSSRVVNTEAFFGQGTRLTVV.

The chain is built from TRBV19 and TRBJ2-1, with 8 bases identical to TRBD2. This CDR3 has 17 residues. The germline gives CDR1 LNHDA, CDR2 SQIVND (reference sequence). Trimming took 3 bases from V and 10 from J; bases not matched to a gene: 17. The CDR3 here is CASSISASGRVILEQFF. Written as DNA, the CDR3 is TGTGCCAGTAGTATTTCGGCTAGCGGGCGGGTGATCTTGGAGCAGTTCTTC.

V and J are TRBV5-8 and TRBJ1-1; D is uncertain. CDR3 length equals 13 residues. Deletions cut 6 bases from V and 4 bases from J, with 13 bases between. The V gene's germline CDR1 is SGHTS and CDR2 YDEGEE. This CDR3 is CASNEVLGTEAFF. The DNA for the CDR3 is TGTGCCAGCAATGAGGTTTTAGGCACTGAAGCTTTCTTT.

The CDR3 sequence is CASSLHRGNTGELFF. CDR3 DNA sequence: TGTGCCAGCAGCCTCCACAGGGGTAACACCGGGGAGCTGTTTTTT. The chain combines TRBV3-1 (or the pseudogene TRBV3-2) with TRBJ2-2, with 7 nucleotides matching TRBD1. Germline V lookup: CDR1 LGHDT, CDR2 YNNKEL (reference sequence). V shed 4 bases and J 2 bases; nucleotides not matched to a gene: 4. The CDR3 has 15 residues.

The chain combines TRBV6-5 with TRBJ1-4, with D perhaps TRBD1 (6 bases). The germline V gene has CDR1 MNHEY and CDR2 SVGAGI. The ends were cut back, 5 bases at V and 2 bases at J, with 9 bases in the middle. The length of the CDR3 is 14 residues. CDR3 DNA sequence: TGTGCCAGCAGTCGGGGACACACTAATGAAAAACTGTTTTTT. Protein: CASSRGHTNEKLFF.

The J gene is TRBJ1-2, the V gene TRBV5-1; D might be TRBD1 (6 bases). V was pared by 4 bases and J by 1 base, with 14 bases between. Germline CDR1 and CDR2: SGHRS and YFSETQ. This CDR3 is built from 15 residues. The CDR3 spells CASSPGQQNNYGYTF. The DNA of the CDR3 is TGCGCCAGCAGCCCCGGACAGCAAAATAACTATGGCTACACCTTC.

The chain employs TRBV7-9 and TRBJ1-3; no reliable D call. The germline V gene encodes CDR1 SEHNR and CDR2 FQNEAQ (reference sequence). V was trimmed by 10 bases and J by 5 bases, leaving 9 bases between them. The CDR3 has 11 amino acids. CDR3 loop: CAIPTRNTIYF. The CDR3 nucleotides read TGTGCCATCCCGACACGAAACACCATATATTTT.

The chain is built from TRBV3-1 (or the pseudogene TRBV3-2) and TRBJ2-2, with TRBD2 identical over 9 bases. CDR1 LGHDT and CDR2 YNNKEL come from the germline V gene (reference sequence). The junction had 5 bases not matched to a gene; V was cut back by 8 bases and J by 4 bases. This CDR3 region has 14 residues. This CDR3 is CASGRTSATGELFF. The CDR3 bases are TGTGCCAGCGGTAGGACTAGCGCCACCGGGGAGCTGTTTTTT.

A few counts support this clone. The J gene is TRBJ2-4, the V gene TRBV6-2 or TRBV6-3; 8 bases map to TRBD1. Germline loops: CDR1 MNHEY, CDR2 SVGEGT. Trimming removed 5 bases from V and 1 base from J; junction bases left unmatched: 1. CDR3 size: 14 residues. Here the CDR3 reads CASSNRGAKNIQYF. Here the CDR3 DNA reads TGTGCCAGCAGTAACAGGGGGGCCAAAAACATTCAGTACTTC.

This chain connects TRBV10-3 to TRBJ1-2, with TRBD1 matching 9 bases. Per the germline V gene, CDR1 is ENHRY and CDR2 is SYGVKD. The CDR3 runs 15 residues. With 6 bases clipped from V and 0 bases from J, the junction kept 5 bases outside the gene matches. The CDR3 DNA is TGTGCCATCAGGCCCGGGACAGGGCCTAACTATGGCTACACCTTC. Its protein is CAIRPGTGPNYGYTF.

The J gene is TRBJ2-2, the V gene TRBV6-5; a weak D match, TRBD1 (5 bases). CDR3 size: 12 residues. Germline V CDR1 and CDR2: MNHEY, SVGAGI. V lost 6 bases and J 7 bases, leaving 9 bases between the germline ends. The CDR3 DNA follows: TGTGCCAGCAGCCTAGGGGTCGGGGAGCTGTTTTTT. The encoded protein is CASSLGVGELFF.